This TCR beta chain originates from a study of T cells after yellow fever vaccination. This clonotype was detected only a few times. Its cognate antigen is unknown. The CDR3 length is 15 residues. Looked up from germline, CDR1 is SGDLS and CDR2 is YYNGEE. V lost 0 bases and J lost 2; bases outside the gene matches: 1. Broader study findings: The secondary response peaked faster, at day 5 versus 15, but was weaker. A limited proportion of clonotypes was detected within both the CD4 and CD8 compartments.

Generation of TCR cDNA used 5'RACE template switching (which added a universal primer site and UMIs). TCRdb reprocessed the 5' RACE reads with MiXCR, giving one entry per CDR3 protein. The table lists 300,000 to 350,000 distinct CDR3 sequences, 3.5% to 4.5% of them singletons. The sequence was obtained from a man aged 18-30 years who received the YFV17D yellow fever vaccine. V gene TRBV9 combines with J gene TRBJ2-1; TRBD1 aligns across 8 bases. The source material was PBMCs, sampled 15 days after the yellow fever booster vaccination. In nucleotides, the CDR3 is TGTGCCAGCAGCGTAGTGACAGGGGCCTACAATGAGCAGTTCTTC. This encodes CASSVVTGAYNEQFF.